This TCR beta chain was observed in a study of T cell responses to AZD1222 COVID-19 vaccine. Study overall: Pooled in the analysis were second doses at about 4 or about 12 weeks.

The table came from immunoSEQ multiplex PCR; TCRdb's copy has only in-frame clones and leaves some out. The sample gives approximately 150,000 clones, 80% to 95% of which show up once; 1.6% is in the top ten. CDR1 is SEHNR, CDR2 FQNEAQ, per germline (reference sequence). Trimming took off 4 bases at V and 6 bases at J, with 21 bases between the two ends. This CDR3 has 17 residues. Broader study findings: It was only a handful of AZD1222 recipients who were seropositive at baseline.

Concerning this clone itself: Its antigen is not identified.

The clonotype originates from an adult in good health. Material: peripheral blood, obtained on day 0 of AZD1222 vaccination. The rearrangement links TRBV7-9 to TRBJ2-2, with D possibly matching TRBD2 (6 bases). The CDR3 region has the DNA TGTGCCAGCAGCTGGAGGGGCGAACAGGTTGTCCCCGGGGAGCTGTTTTTT. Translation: CASSWRGEQVVPGELFF.